The source of this T cell receptor beta chain is a study of tumor-infiltrating lymphocytes in primary liver carcinoma (dated by TCRdb to the late 2010s). In terms of the full investigation: Surgical resection was performed in China between 2015 and March 2016 on 5 or 6 patients with histopathologically diagnosed primary liver carcinoma. The tumors of the five patients were staged as T1-T3 N0M0, with maximum diameters ranging from about 4.2 to 10 cm. For each liver tumor, the study sampled five regions along with adjacent normal tissue and blood, and applied TCRbeta repertoire sequencing, expression microarrays and whole-exome sequencing. Repertoires from technical replicates were highly reproducible, with mean shared-clone rates around 0.89 and correlation coefficients above 0.98. Roughly 3.5 to 7.5 million productive TCRbeta reads were obtained per sample, and no significant difference in read depth was found between tissue types. A total of around 35 specimens from 5 patients, comprising about 25 tumor regions, 5 adjacent noncancerous liver tissues and 5 peripheral blood samples, were covered by TCRbeta repertoire sequencing. Of the five patients, three men and two women aged 30 to 69 years, four had hepatocellular carcinoma and one had combined HCC and intrahepatic cholangiocarcinoma.

For this clonotype: The antigen this receptor binds is unknown. Base qualities are not provided; no much larger clone lies one nucleotide away.

Blood RNA was extracted from unsorted whole blood with TRIzol reagent; germline DNA came from the DNeasy Blood & Tissue kit. Chronic HBV infection was present in the patients, and the patients were treatment-naive at sampling. Before surgery, approximately 3.8 milliliters of peripheral blood were collected into K2EDTA tubes. Beyond this particular receptor, the publication reports: Because only the TCR beta chain was sequenced and unpaired alpha chains were not captured, true repertoire diversity is likely underestimated. A significantly larger repertoire fraction was made up by the top 250 clones in tumors than in blood (p = 0.039). Consistent with antigen-driven expansion, pairs of tumor regions showed higher repertoire overlap (mean roughly 35%) than either tumor-adjacent pairs (roughly 17%) or tumor-blood pairs (roughly 14%). Because the samples were bulk and unsorted, CD4+ and CD8+ T cell repertoires could not be compared. Only 4 or 5 patients were included in the study, and the authors note that the findings should be validated in a larger study.

A constant-region primer and ProtoScript II reverse transcriptase were used to reverse-transcribe TCRbeta-specific cDNA from roughly 0.55 ug total RNA. Construction of the TCRbeta libraries relied on three nested rounds of multiplex PCR, following a slightly modified ARM-PCR procedure. Sample barcodes and Illumina adapters were added in a final 25-cycle PCR using Deep VentR polymerase. Before sequencing, amplicons of 200-500 bp were purified from gel using a QIAquick gel extraction kit. TCRbeta amplicons were sequenced on an Illumina HiSeq 2500 with 250-bp paired-end reads. For the original study's pipeline: Trimmomatic v0.33 was used to quality-trim the reads, and FLASH v1.2.11 was used to merge paired reads so that full CDR3 sequences could be recovered. V, D and J germline segments were assigned to the rearranged TCRbeta sequences using MiGEC v1.2.1b. Clonotype statistics, along with Shannon-Wiener diversity indices, were calculated using VDJtools v1.0.0. Except for diversity analysis, only the 250 most abundant clonotypes of each sample were used in subsequent analyses to reduce sampling bias. TCRdb handled the public reads itself, with Q25 trimming in fastp and clone calling in MiXCR, and kept productive beta chains. Duplicate CDR3 protein sequences are folded into a single record with the most common DNA and genes. The V and J calls were determined by TCRdb, not by the authors. The sample has roughly 180,000 distinct CDR3 sequences on record, 60% of them singletons. The ten largest clones capture about 72% of the sample.

This sequence was found in a man aged 35 to 55 with primary liver carcinoma and hepatitis B virus infection. The specimen was peripheral blood.

At the DNA level, the sequence is TGTGCCACCTCCGGGACGCCAGGGGAGACCCAGTACTTC. This is translated as CATSGTPGETQYF. The rearrangement combines TRBV6-2 or TRBV6-3 with TRBJ2-5, with the D assignment possibly TRBD1 or TRBD2, given 5 matching bases for each. The junction carries 17 bases between V and J, which are trimmed by 10 bases and 5 bases respectively. Spanning cysteine to phenylalanine, the CDR3 consists of 13 amino acids. The only DNA kept is the CDR3, 39 bases in frame from the first base. The germline V gene specifies MNHEY as CDR1 and SVGEGT as CDR2.